This T cell receptor (beta chain) comes out of a study of OX40 agonist ivuxolimab in advanced cancers. Study-wide context: The group had a mean age of about 60 years, ranged from roughly 23 to 85, and was less than 85% male. Partial responses occurred in three patients (one hepatocellular carcinoma, two cutaneous melanoma).

This CDR3 spans 21 amino acids. Trimming cost V 4 bases and J 10 bases; bases outside gene matches: 28. CDR1 is MDHEN and CDR2 is SYDVKM in the germline V gene. Repertoires were generated with immunoSEQ multiplex PCR, while TCRdb's copy carries only in-frame clones and drops some. The sample carries approximately 48,000 clones, 80% recorded once. Sequencing was performed on CD4+ or CD8+ T cells sorted from blood, taken in a trial of the OX40 agonist ivuxolimab. The TCR sequence derives from an adult with an advanced solid tumor such as melanoma, head and neck, liver or kidney cancer. The chain links TRBV28 to TRBJ2-1, with 10 bases identical to TRBD2. In nucleotides, the CDR3 is TGTGCCAGCAGTTCCGTCTCCGGGAGTCGGGCTCCTAGCGGGAGAATCAGAGAGCAGTTCTTC. Its translation is CASSSVSGSRAPSGRIREQFF.